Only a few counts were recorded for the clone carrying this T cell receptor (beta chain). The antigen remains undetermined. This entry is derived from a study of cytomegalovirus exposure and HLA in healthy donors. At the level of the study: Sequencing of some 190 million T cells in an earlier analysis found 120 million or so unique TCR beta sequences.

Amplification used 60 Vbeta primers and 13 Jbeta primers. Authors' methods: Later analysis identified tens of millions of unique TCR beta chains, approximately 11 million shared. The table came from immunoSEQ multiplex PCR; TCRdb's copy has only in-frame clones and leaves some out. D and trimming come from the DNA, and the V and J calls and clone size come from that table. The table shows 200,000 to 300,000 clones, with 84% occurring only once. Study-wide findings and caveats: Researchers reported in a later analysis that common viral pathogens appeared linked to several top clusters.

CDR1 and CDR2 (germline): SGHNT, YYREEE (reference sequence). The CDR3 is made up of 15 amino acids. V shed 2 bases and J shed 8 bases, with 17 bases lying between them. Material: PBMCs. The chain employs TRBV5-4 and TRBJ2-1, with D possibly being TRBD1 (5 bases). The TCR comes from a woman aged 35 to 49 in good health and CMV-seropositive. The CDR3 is CASSFGNQGPYEQFF. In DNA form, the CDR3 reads TGTGCCAGCAGCTTCGGAAACCAGGGTCCGTATGAGCAGTTCTTC.